These 7 T cell receptor beta chains were all obtained from the same sample, sequenced in a study of CD8 T cells in ankylosing spondylitis (dated by TCRdb to between 2016 and 2019). Preparation of the library involved 5' RACE. Data came from an Illumina HiSeq 2500. TCRdb passed the public sequencing reads through fastp at Q25 and MiXCR, retaining productive beta sequences. One record per CDR3 amino acid sequence lists the most common genes and DNA. The sample table holds about 36,000 distinct CDR3 sequences, of which 9.5% to 11% were seen once. The ten largest clones capture around 20% of the sample. Sequencing was carried out using synovial fluid, either unsorted or a sorted T cell fraction (not recorded which). These receptors all stem from a male donor with ankylosing spondylitis.

This clonotype was seen a handful of times. This chain joins TRBV28 and TRBJ2-1, with 10 bases aligning to TRBD2. The length of the CDR3 is 16 residues. Germline V gene lookup returns CDR1 MDHEN and CDR2 SYDVKM. V dropped 6 bases and J dropped 8; count of bases not matched to a gene: 13. This chain's CDR3 is CASRPPTSGTTHEQFF. In nucleotides, the CDR3 is TGTGCCAGCAGGCCTCCCACTAGCGGGACCACCCATGAGCAGTTCTTC. Full variable domain (remainder filled in from reference TRBV28 and TRBJ2-1): DVKVTQSSRYLVKRTGEKVFLECVQDMDHENMFWYRQDPGLGLRLIYFSYDVKMKEKGDIPEGYSVSREKKERFSLILESASTNQTSMYLCASRPPTSGTTHEQFFGPGTRLTVL.

This clonotype was counted a few times. V usage is TRBV24-1 and J usage is TRBJ1-4, with 7 bases fitting TRBD1. Germline lookup yields CDR1 KGHDR and CDR2 SFDVKD. Trimming cost V 9 bases and J 12 bases; bases outside gene matches: 3. CDR3 length: 10 residues. This CDR3 reads CATPDRELFF. The DNA for the CDR3 is TGTGCCACCCCTGACAGGGAACTGTTTTTT.

Ten or more counts support this clonotype. This chain uses TRBV24-1 with TRBJ2-3; D is uncertain. V lost 9 bases, J lost 5 bases, and 14 bases lay in between. Germline assignment: CDR1 KGHDR and CDR2 SFDVKD. The CDR3 covers 13 residues. CDR3 sequence reads: CATGSGHEDTQYF. The CDR3 nucleotides read TGTGCCACCGGATCGGGCCACGAAGATACGCAGTATTTT.

This clonotype was found many times. The CDR3 here is CASSSRAGGVSEQFF. Here the CDR3 DNA reads TGTGCCAGCAGTTCCCGAGCGGGAGGGGTGAGTGAGCAGTTCTTC. This sequence joins TRBV12-3 or TRBV12-4 and TRBJ2-1; the match to TRBD2 covers 10 bases. The CDR3 sequence is 15 residues long. V was pared by 4 bases and J by 9 bases, with 9 bases of the junction left unmatched.

In this sample, this clonotype turned up many times. The rearrangement uses TRBV4-2 and TRBJ2-6; 10 bases agree with TRBD2. The CDR3 runs 19 residues. Germline CDR1 reads LGHNA; CDR2 reads YNFKEQ. V was clipped by 1 base and J by 4 bases; unmatched bases: 10. The CDR3 region is CASSQVSGTSVSGANVLTF. CDR3 coding DNA: TGTGCCAGCAGCCAAGTATCCGGGACTAGCGTATCCGGGGCCAACGTCCTGACTTTC.

This chain joins TRBV28 and TRBJ2-3, with TRBD1 identical over 7 bases. V lost 6 bases to trimming and J lost 2 bases; unmatched junction nucleotides: 5. Germline V gives CDR1 MDHEN, CDR2 SYDVKM. The CDR3 runs 14 residues. The CDR3 sequence is CASSRDSPTDTQYF. CDR3 DNA sequence: TGTGCCAGCAGCAGGGACAGCCCCACAGATACGCAGTATTTT.

V and J are TRBV12-3 or TRBV12-4 and TRBJ2-6; D remains ambiguous. With 5 bases removed from V and 0 bases from J, the gap between germline ends came to 23 bases. The CDR3 is 20 residues long. Written as DNA, the CDR3 is TGTGCCAGCAGTCCAACCAAGAGAGACGCCAGGTTCTCTGGGGCCAACGTCCTGACTTTC. Translation gives CASSPTKRDARFSGANVLTF.